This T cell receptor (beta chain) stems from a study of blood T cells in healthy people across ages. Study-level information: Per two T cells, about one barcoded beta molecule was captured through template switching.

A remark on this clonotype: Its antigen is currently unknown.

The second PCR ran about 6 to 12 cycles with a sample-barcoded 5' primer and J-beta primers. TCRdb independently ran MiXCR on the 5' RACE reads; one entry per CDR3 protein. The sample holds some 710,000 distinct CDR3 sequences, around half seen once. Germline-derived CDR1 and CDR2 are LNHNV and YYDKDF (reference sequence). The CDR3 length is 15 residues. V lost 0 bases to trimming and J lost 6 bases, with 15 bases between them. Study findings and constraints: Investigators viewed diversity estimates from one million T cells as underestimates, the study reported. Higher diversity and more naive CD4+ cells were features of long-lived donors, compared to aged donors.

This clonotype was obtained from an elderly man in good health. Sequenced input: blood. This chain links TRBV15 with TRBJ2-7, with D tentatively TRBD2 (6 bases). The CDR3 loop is CATSRDFSGDGEQYF. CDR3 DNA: TGTGCCACCAGCAGAGATTTTAGCGGAGACGGCGAGCAGTACTTC.